What follows is one T cell receptor beta chain and its context. The CDR3 has 15 amino acids. CDR1 is MRHNA, CDR2 SNTAGT, per germline. V gave up 4 bases and J gave up 7 bases; unmatched junction bases: 5. Original processing methods: Nucleated cell counts were estimated from reference gene primer amplification. The protocol was immunoSEQ multiplex PCR, while the TCRdb copy is restricted to in-frame clones and leaves out a portion. That table gives V, J and clone size, and the DNA gave D and trimming. Here the sample spans 300,000 to 400,000 clones, roughly 88% being singletons. These data belong to a study of blood T cell repertoires in COVID-19. Turning to the study itself: PBMCs, B-cell-depleted T cells, or T cells were the source of the cDNA or gDNA that made up the material.

Participants were aged about 18 to 100 years, lived in roughly 23 US areas, and enrolled virtually. Categorization into cohorts depended on clinical history that participants reported. This clonotype was sampled from a woman aged 30 to 39 with acute COVID-19. The chain has TRBV6-4 and TRBJ2-1; TRBD2 aligns across 12 bases. Sequenced input: PBMCs or T cells enriched from blood (not recorded which). The CDR3 DNA sequence: TGTGCCAGCAGTGGACTAGCGGGGGAGGTAAATGAGCAGTTCTTC. Amino acid sequence: CASSGLAGEVNEQFF.